The T cell receptor (beta chain) described here comes from a study of blood T cell repertoires in COVID-19. Study-level information: COVID-19 samples collected from the United States, Italy and Spain covered acute and convalescent phases. Sources were T cells, B-cell-depleted T cells, or PBMCs; the material itself was cDNA or gDNA.

In the authors' workflow: Reference gene primer amplification yielded estimated nucleated cell counts. Repertoires were generated with immunoSEQ multiplex PCR, while TCRdb's copy carries only in-frame clones and drops some. For V, J and clone size, that table is used; D and trimming come from the DNA. The data contain fewer than 180,000 clones, approximately 86% of them singletons. Germline lookup yields CDR1 MNHEY and CDR2 SVGEGT. This CDR3 has 15 residues. With V trimmed by 2 bases and J by 6 bases, 2 bases remained unmatched. The TCR was taken from a man between 65 and 85 years old with acute or convalescent COVID-19. This chain connects TRBV6-2 or TRBV6-3 to TRBJ2-7; 15 bases line up with TRBD2. Material: peripheral blood. The CDR3 nucleotides are TGTGCCAGCAGTTACGGACTAGCGGGAGGGCTCGAGCAGTACTTC. The encoded protein is CASSYGLAGGLEQYF.